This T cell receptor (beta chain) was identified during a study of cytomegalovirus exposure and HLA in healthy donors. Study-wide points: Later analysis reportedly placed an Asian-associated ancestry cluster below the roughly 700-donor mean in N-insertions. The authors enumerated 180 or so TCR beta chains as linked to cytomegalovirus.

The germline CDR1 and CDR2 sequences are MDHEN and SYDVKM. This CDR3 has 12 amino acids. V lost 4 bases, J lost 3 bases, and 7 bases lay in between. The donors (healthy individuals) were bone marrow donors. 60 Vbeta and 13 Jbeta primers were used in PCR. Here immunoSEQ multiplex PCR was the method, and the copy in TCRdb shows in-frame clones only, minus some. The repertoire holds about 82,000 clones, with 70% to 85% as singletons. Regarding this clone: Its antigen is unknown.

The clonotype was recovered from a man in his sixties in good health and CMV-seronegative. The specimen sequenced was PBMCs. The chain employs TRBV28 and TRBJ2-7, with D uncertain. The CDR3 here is CASSSPIYEQYF. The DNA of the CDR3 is TGTGCCAGCAGTTCCCCTATCTACGAGCAGTACTTC.